The source of this T cell receptor beta chain is a study of shared clonotypes between healthy human individuals. The V end was cut by 9 bases, the J end by 1 base, with 15 bases between. CDR1 is SNHLY and CDR2 is FYNNEI in the germline V gene. This CDR3 is built from 15 residues. Assay: immunoSEQ multiplex PCR; the TCRdb copy retains only in-frame clones and omits some. The sample includes fewer than 3 million clones, around 92% of them seen just once. The chain joins TRBV2 to TRBJ2-2; D gene ambiguous. Material: naive CD4+ T cells from PBMCs. The subset is: CD45RA+ positively selected. The source of this sequence is a man between 18 and 29 years old in good health. Some clones in this sample may be carry-over from other donors' samples. CDR3 region: CASYLGAVNTGELFF. The CDR3 bases are TGTGCCAGTTACCTCGGCGCAGTGAACACCGGGGAGCTGTTTTTT. Based on the CDR3 plus reference TRBV2 and TRBJ2-2, the full variable domain is EPEVTQTPSHQVTQMGQEVILRCVPISNHLYFYWYRQILGQKVEFLVSFYNNEISEKSEIFDDQFSVERPDGSNFTLKIRSTKLEDSAMYFCASYLGAVNTGELFFGEGSRLTVL.